These T cell receptor beta chains were read from a single sample in a study of cytomegalovirus exposure and HLA in healthy donors. Produced via immunoSEQ multiplex PCR; TCRdb's table is partial and in-frame only. Of around 300,000 clones in the sample, 65% to 90% were seen once. Sequenced sample: PBMCs. These receptors were collected from a young woman in good health and CMV-seronegative. CDR3s include the opening cysteine and the closing phenylalanine or tryptophan. The D gene is left open where the match is weak. A clone size is listed for some rows: how often the clone was seen (once, few, many), or a class if it is expanded.

J gene	D gene	clone size	V gene	CDR3 protein	CDR3 DNA
TRBJ2-7	TRBD2	-	TRBV7-2	CASSLPGGSGASYEQYF	TGTGCCAGCAGCTTACCGGGCGGGAGCGGGGCCTCCTACGAGCAGTACTTC
TRBJ1-2	TRBD1	once	TRBV28	CASSNMDRGRNYGYTF	TGTGCCAGCAGCAATATGGACAGGGGGAGGAACTATGGCTACACCTTC
TRBJ1-2	-	-	TRBV11-3	CASHSRGSVGYTF	TGTGCCAGTCACTCCCGGGGGTCCGTTGGCTACACCTTC
TRBJ2-7	TRBD2	-	TRBV6-5	CASSILAGTSEQYF	TGTGCCAGCAGCATACTAGCGGGCACCTCCGAGCAGTACTTC
TRBJ2-7	-	-	TRBV29-1	CSVEKPNYEQYF	TGCAGCGTTGAAAAGCCAAACTACGAGCAGTACTTC
TRBJ2-1	-	-	TRBV6-4	CASSDSPSVSSYNEQFF	TGTGCCAGCAGTGACTCACCTAGCGTGAGCTCCTACAATGAGCAGTTCTTC
TRBJ1-5	-	-	TRBV29-1	CSVGEDLGQPQHF	TGCAGCGTTGGAGAGGACTTGGGGCAGCCCCAGCATTTT
TRBJ1-1	-	-	TRBV6-4	CASSVGGRGEAFF	TGTGCCAGCAGTGTGGGGGGGCGCGGTGAAGCTTTCTTT
TRBJ1-5	TRBD1	many	TRBV6-1	CASSDEGQGSQPQHF	TGTGCCAGCAGTGACGAGGGACAGGGGTCCCAGCCCCAGCATTTT
TRBJ2-7	TRBD1	-	TRBV28	CASSEGQGYEQYF	TGTGCCAGCAGTGAGGGACAGGGGTACGAGCAGTACTTC
TRBJ2-3	TRBD1	-	TRBV25-1	CASTATRQGEGDTQYF	TGTGCCAGCACCGCGACCAGGCAGGGGGAAGGAGATACGCAGTATTTT
TRBJ1-3	TRBD1	-	TRBV4-3	CASSQGQGAGNTIYF	TGCGCCAGCAGCCAAGGACAGGGTGCAGGAAACACCATATATTTT
TRBJ1-2	-	-	TRBV5-8	CASSHWGREDGYTF	TGTGCCAGCAGCCATTGGGGCAGGGAGGATGGCTACACCTTC
TRBJ2-2	TRBD2	-	TRBV30	CAWSGLRTSGSSNTGELFF	TGTGCCTGGAGTGGTCTCCGGACTAGCGGGAGCAGTAACACCGGGGAGCTGTTTTTT
TRBJ1-1	-	-	TRBV27	CASRSLAALRSFF	TGTGCCAGCCGAAGCTTGGCGGCCCTTAGGTCTTTCTTT
TRBJ2-2	-	-	TRBV5-4	CASSLRRTGELFF	TGTGCCAGCAGCTTGCGTAGAACCGGGGAGCTGTTTTTT
TRBJ1-6	-	-	TRBV28	CASSLAAYDSPLHF	TGTGCCAGCAGTTTGGCGGCCTATGATTCACCCCTCCACTTT
TRBJ2-3	TRBD1	-	TRBV14	CASSQVRDRITDTQYF	TGTGCCAGCAGCCAAGTCCGGGACAGGATCACAGATACGCAGTATTTT
TRBJ2-1	-	-	TRBV11-3	CASSIGGRAANEQFF	TGTGCCAGCAGCATCGGTGGGAGAGCCGCCAATGAGCAGTTCTTC
TRBJ2-7	TRBD1	-	TRBV29-1	CSANRGQPYEQYF	TGCAGCGCGAACAGGGGGCAACCCTACGAGCAGTACTTC
TRBJ1-1	-	-	TRBV6-4	CASSQRRDTEAFF	TGTGCCAGCAGCCAACGTCGGGACACTGAAGCTTTCTTT
TRBJ1-5	-	-	TRBV19	CASVDYTGQPQHF	TGTGCCAGTGTCGATTATACAGGTCAGCCCCAGCATTTT
TRBJ2-1	-	once	TRBV12-5	CASGLPVSYNEQFF	TGTGCTAGTGGGCTACCTGTCTCCTACAATGAGCAGTTCTTC
TRBJ1-6	-	-	TRBV18	CASSPPGGYRDSPLHF	TGTGCCAGCTCACCGCCGGGGGGGTACCGGGATTCACCCCTCCACTTT
TRBJ1-2	TRBD1	few	TRBV7-2	CASSYGQGEYGYTF	TGTGCCAGCAGCTACGGACAGGGGGAATATGGCTACACCTTC
TRBJ2-7	TRBD1	-	TRBV30	CAWSVRDRGSEQYF	TGTGCCTGGAGTGTACGGGACAGGGGCAGCGAGCAGTACTTC
TRBJ2-1	TRBD1	-	TRBV5-1	CASSSTGEIYNEQFF	TGCGCCAGCAGCTCAACAGGGGAGATCTACAATGAGCAGTTCTTC
TRBJ2-7	TRBD2	-	TRBV11-2	CASSWDYEENEQYF	TGTGCCAGCAGTTGGGACTACGAGGAGAACGAGCAGTACTTC
TRBJ2-3	TRBD1	-	TRBV7-9	CASSAMTGGGTDTQYF	TGTGCCAGCAGCGCTATGACAGGGGGTGGCACAGATACGCAGTATTTT
TRBJ2-5	TRBD1	-	TRBV18	CASSQPGQGNWETQYF	TGTGCCAGCTCACAACCGGGACAGGGGAACTGGGAGACCCAGTACTTC
TRBJ2-7	-	once	TRBV6-5	CASSYWGDRYEQYF	TGTGCCAGCAGTTACTGGGGGGATCGCTACGAGCAGTACTTC
TRBJ1-1	TRBD1	-	TRBV7-3	CASSRTGETEAFF	TGTGCCAGCAGTCGTACAGGGGAAACTGAAGCTTTCTTT
TRBJ2-7	TRBD1	few	TRBV2	CATLRGRDEQYF	TGTGCCACCCTGAGGGGGCGGGACGAGCAGTACTTC
TRBJ2-1	TRBD1	once	TRBV11-2	CASSSRQGIYNEQFF	TGTGCCAGCAGCTCCCGACAGGGGATCTACAATGAGCAGTTCTTC
TRBJ1-5	-	-	TRBV6-4	CASSESRGKDQPQHF	TGTGCCAGCAGTGAAAGCAGGGGAAAGGATCAGCCCCAGCATTTT
TRBJ1-3	TRBD1	-	TRBV11-2	CASSSRGQGAGNTIYF	TGTGCCAGCAGCTCCCGGGGACAGGGGGCAGGAAACACCATATATTTT
TRBJ1-1	-	-	TRBV28	CASSSTGRNTEAFF	TGTGCCAGCAGTTCCACAGGGAGGAACACTGAAGCTTTCTTT
TRBJ2-7	-	-	TRBV29-1	CSVEGGGKPYEQYF	TGCAGCGTTGAAGGCGGAGGGAAACCCTACGAGCAGTACTTC
TRBJ2-1	TRBD2	-	TRBV5-4	CASSLISGGIEQFF	TGTGCCAGCAGCTTGATTAGCGGGGGGATTGAGCAGTTCTTC
TRBJ2-3	TRBD2	-	TRBV30	CAWNAGGTSTLRYAGQYF	TGTGCCTGGAATGCGGGGGGCACTTCGACCCTTCGATACGCAGGGCAGTATTTT
TRBJ2-6	-	-	TRBV27	CASSDYRAGANVLTF	TGTGCCAGCAGTGACTACAGGGCTGGGGCCAACGTCCTGACTTTC
TRBJ2-3	-	-	TRBV30	CAWSVLAGKTDTQYF	TGTGCCTGGAGTGTACTGGCGGGAAAGACAGATACGCAGTATTTT
TRBJ2-7	TRBD2	once	TRBV6-5	CASSLTSGTSIEQYF	TGTGCCAGCAGCCTGACTAGCGGGACCTCCATCGAGCAGTACTTC
TRBJ2-7	-	-	TRBV5-6	CASSWGDGEQYF	TGTGCCAGCAGCTGGGGCGATGGCGAGCAGTACTTC